This TCR beta chain is from a study of blood T cell repertoires in COVID-19. Whole-study context: The United States, Italy and Spain provided the acute and convalescent COVID-19 samples. PBMCs, B-cell-depleted T cells, or T cells provided the cDNA or gDNA that made up the material.

As processed by the authors: Estimation of nucleated cell counts was performed using reference gene primer amplification. The data were produced by immunoSEQ multiplex PCR, yet TCRdb's version contains in-frame clones alone and is incomplete. Clonal size and the V and J genes are those of that table, whereas D and trimming came from the DNA. Among fewer than 350,000 clones listed, around four fifths were seen once. This CDR3 is built from 15 residues. J lost 7 bases, V lost 7 bases, and 15 bases had no gene match. Looked up from germline, CDR1 is SGHRS and CDR2 is YFSETQ. This clone was counted between two and nine times.

This TCR was sampled from a woman aged 45-65 years with active or convalescent COVID-19. The chain links TRBV5-1 to TRBJ2-7, with 9 bases matching TRBD2. The sequenced sample was peripheral blood. The CDR3 nucleotides are TGCGCCAGCGGTGTAGGTCTAGCGGGATCATATGAGCAGTACTTC. This gives the protein CASGVGLAGSYEQYF.